This entry concerns a single T cell receptor beta chain. The antigen is unknown. CDR1 is GTSNPN, CDR2 SVGIG, per germline (reference sequence). Trimming took 5 bases from V and 4 from J, leaving 9 bases between them. The CDR3 loop spans 13 amino acids. The sample is drawn from a study of CD8 T cells in Susac syndrome. Study overall: Within the sequenced Susac syndrome patient group, roughly 6 exhibited active disease and roughly 8 were in remission. Findings and limits, study-wide: The total CD8+ repertoires contained 15 to 20 Susac-specific public clones, and the CD8+ TEMRA repertoires contained about 5.

Random hexamers were used to reverse transcribe 0.5 to 1 ug of RNA. The immunoSEQ assay covered 54 Vbeta and 13 Jbeta segments for CDR3. MiXCR was run by TCRdb on the immunoSEQ multiplex PCR reads, yielding one entry per CDR3 protein. The sample carries about 190,000 distinct CDR3 sequences, around 95% recorded once. The V call is TRBV30, the J call TRBJ1-6, with a weak D call TRBD1 (5 bases). Specimen: CD8+ T cells from PBMCs. This TCR was recovered from a human donor with Susac syndrome. The CDR3 sequence: CAWARGYNSPLHF. DNA of the CDR3: TGTGCCTGGGCAAGGGGATATAATTCACCCCTCCACTTT.